Following are 16 T cell receptor beta chains from one sample sequenced in a study of T and B cells in COVID-19 patients. Blood genomic DNA input for TRB amplification was roughly 250-550 ng. BIOMED2 TRB-A/B primer pools were used in multiplex TRB PCR. TCRdb ran MiXCR on the multiplex PCR reads and lists one entry per CDR3 protein. The sample shows 6,500 to 10,000 distinct CDR3 sequences, 35% to 45% of them seen only once. What was sequenced was blood. These receptors were obtained from a human donor who had recovered from COVID-19.

This clonotype was observed a handful of times. The rearrangement uses TRBV19 and TRBJ1-1; 8 positions agree with TRBD1. CDR1 is LNHDA and CDR2 is SQIVND in the germline V gene (reference sequence). CDR3 length: 14 amino acids. V lost 5 bases to trimming and J lost 5 bases; unmatched junction nucleotides: 7. Here the CDR3 reads CASSGDRGGTEAFF. The DNA of the CDR3 is TGTGCCAGTAGTGGCGACAGGGGAGGGACTGAAGCTTTCTTT. Based on the CDR3 plus reference TRBV19 and TRBJ1-1, the full variable domain is DGGITQSPKYLFRKEGQNVTLSCEQNLNHDAMYWYRQDPGQGLRLIYYSQIVNDFQKGDIAEGYSVSREKKESFPLTVTSAQKNPTAFYLCASSGDRGGTEAFFGQGTRLTVV.

This clonotype was detected only a few times. The chain employs TRBV5-1 and TRBJ2-2; 7 bases agree with TRBD1. The V gene end was trimmed by 4 bases and the J gene end by 5 bases; junction bases not matched to a gene: 8. The CDR3 totals 15 residues. Per germline, CDR1 SGHRS and CDR2 YFSETQ. The CDR3 loop reads CASSIRDSLTGELFF. CDR3 coding DNA: TGCGCCAGCAGCATACGGGACAGCTTAACCGGGGAGCTGTTTTTT.

This clonotype was picked up a small number of times. The V gene is TRBV19, the J gene TRBJ2-5; 15 bases are shared with TRBD2. Germline trimming cut 6 bases from V and 5 bases from J; bases unmatched to any gene: 10. The CDR3 consists of 17 residues. Germline assignment: CDR1 LNHDA and CDR2 SQIVND (reference sequence). The chain's CDR3 is CASSSPGLAGGRETQYF. As DNA, the CDR3 is TGTGCCAGTAGCTCCCCCGGACTAGCGGGGGGGCGGGAGACCCAGTACTTC.

This sequence joins TRBV6-2 or TRBV6-3 and TRBJ1-1; 9 nucleotides agree with TRBD1. V gave up 8 bases and J gave up 5 bases; unmatched junction bases: 6. The germline V gene encodes CDR1 MNHEY and CDR2 SVGEGT. This CDR3 region has 13 residues. CDR3 sequence (DNA): TGTGCCAGCTTACAGGGGGCGGATACTGAAGCTTTCTTT. It codes for CASLQGADTEAFF.

The chain employs TRBV18 and TRBJ2-7; unclear D gene. The CDR3 sequence is 15 residues long. CDR1 and CDR2 from the germline V gene are KGHSH and LQKENI. With 4 bases removed from V and 1 base from J, the gap between germline ends came to 14 bases. In DNA, the CDR3 is TGTGCCAGCTCACAGGTGGTTGTGGGGTCCTACGAGCAGTACTTC. Amino acid sequence: CASSQVVVGSYEQYF.

By sample share, this clonotype is medium-sized (0.01 to 0.1%). The junction and the germline gene differ at one end; a read error may be behind it. The chain has TRBV6-5 and TRBJ2-2; the match to TRBD2 covers 8 bases. The length of the CDR3 is 15 residues. From germline, CDR1 is MNHEY and CDR2 SVGAGI. The CDR3 DNA reads as TGTGCCAGCACTTACGGGGGGGTGTGGGCCGGGGAGCTGTTTTTT. Protein product: CASTYGGVWAGELFF.

The chain links TRBV11-3 to TRBJ2-5; 8 bases fit TRBD1. The CDR3 runs to 14 residues. V trimming: 5 bases; J trimming: 1 base; junction bases outside the gene matches: 3. Germline V lookup: CDR1 SGHNT, CDR2 YENEEA. CDR3 bases: TGTGCCAGCAGCCGCGACAGGGGCCAAGAGACCCAGTACTTC. Translating gives CASSRDRGQETQYF.

V usage is TRBV15 and J usage is TRBJ2-5; 10 bases align to TRBD2. The CDR3 totals 16 residues. Losses at the gene ends were 1 base for V and 5 bases for J; bases not matched to a gene: 7. CDR1 is LNHNV and CDR2 is YYDKDF in the germline V gene (reference sequence). The DNA for the CDR3 is TGTGCCACCAGCAGAGGCCAGCGGGGGGGCCCGGAGACCCAGTACTTC. Translating it yields CATSRGQRGGPETQYF.

This clonotype was recorded a few times. The chain employs TRBV15 and TRBJ1-6; D gene unclear. Trimming removed 4 bases at V and 4 bases at J, with 5 bases between. This CDR3 has 13 amino acids. CDR1 LNHNV and CDR2 YYDKDF come from the germline V gene (reference sequence). CDR3 bases: TGTGCCACCAGCAATGAGTATAATTCACCCCTCCACTTT. Its translation: CATSNEYNSPLHF.

This chain uses TRBV19 with TRBJ1-4; D is perhaps TRBD1 (5 bases). The CDR3 sequence is 14 residues long. Germline values: CDR1 LNHDA, CDR2 SQIVND (reference sequence). V lost 8 bases and J 5 bases, leaving 15 bases between the germline ends. The CDR3: CASGTGSQNEKLFF. CDR3 nucleotide sequence: TGTGCCAGTGGGACTGGATCCCAAAATGAAAAACTGTTTTTT.

The rearrangement uses TRBV19 and TRBJ1-2; 7 bases fit TRBD1. J lost 4 bases, V lost 5 bases, and 4 bases had no gene match. There are 13 residues in the CDR3. CDR1 and CDR2 (germline): LNHDA, SQIVND (reference sequence). The DNA for the CDR3 is TGTGCCAGTAGTGAGGGACAGACCTATGGCTACACCTTC. Amino acid sequence: CASSEGQTYGYTF.

The V call is TRBV27, the J call TRBJ1-6, with a weak D call TRBD1 (5 bases). The CDR3 loop spans 14 amino acids. The germline V gene has CDR1 MNHEY and CDR2 SMNVEV (reference sequence). V was cut by 0 bases and J by 7 bases, with 7 bases left in between. This CDR3 reads CASSLSGDNSPLHF. The DNA for the CDR3 is TGTGCCAGCAGTTTATCAGGGGACAATTCACCCCTCCACTTT.

V is TRBV6-6 and J is TRBJ1-3; 7 nucleotides align to TRBD1. J was trimmed by 2 bases and V by 6 bases; bases with no gene match: 1. CDR1 is MNHNY and CDR2 is SVGAGI in the germline V gene (reference sequence). This CDR3 has 13 residues. CDR3 sequence: CASRTGAGNTIYF. CDR3 nucleotide sequence: TGTGCCAGCAGAACAGGGGCTGGAAACACCATATATTTT.

V is TRBV18 and J is TRBJ1-3; D remains unclear. CDR1 and CDR2 (germline): KGHSH, LQKENI. CDR3 length: 19 amino acids. The ends were cut back, 0 bases at V and 0 bases at J, with 18 bases in the middle. The CDR3 DNA reads TGTGCCAGCTCACCACCTCAGCCAGTCCTAAAAATCTCTGGAAACACCATATATTTT. It codes for CASSPPQPVLKISGNTIYF.

This clonotype was counted only a few times. V usage is TRBV11-2 and J usage is TRBJ1-5; D is ambiguous. Trimming shortened V by 5 bases and J by 2 bases, and 13 bases separated the two germline ends. Germline V gene data show CDR1 as SGHAT and CDR2 as FQNNGV. CDR3 length: 15 amino acids. The CDR3 DNA sequence: TGTGCCAGCAGCCCCCCGGGGTTGGGCAATCAGCCCCAGCATTTT. The encoded protein is CASSPPGLGNQPQHF.

This chain connects TRBV6-1 to TRBJ2-7; no clear D gene. Germline V lookup: CDR1 MNHNS, CDR2 SASEGT. The CDR3 covers 16 residues. V was shortened by 4 bases and J by 2 bases, with 18 bases between the two germline ends. The CDR3 protein is CASSGLTQPVAYEQYF. Written as DNA, the CDR3 is TGTGCCAGCAGTGGGCTTACACAACCAGTCGCCTACGAGCAGTACTTC.